One T cell receptor (beta chain) is described in this entry. The antigen remains unidentified. The ends were cut back, 4 bases at V and 2 bases at J, with 10 bases in the middle. The germline CDR1 and CDR2 sequences are SGHRS and YFSETQ. CDR3 length: 14 residues. Alopecia areata patients provided lesional scalp punch biopsies and peripheral blood. PBMCs were stained for CD3, CD4 and CD8, and CD4+ and CD8+ T cells were sorted. Investigators isolated RNA and reverse transcribed it into cDNA to act as the sequencing template. The protocol was immunoSEQ multiplex PCR, while the TCRdb copy is restricted to in-frame clones and leaves out a portion. The data contain 150,000 to 200,000 clones, around 50% of them seen just once; the ten biggest clones take up about 15%. These data are taken from a study of CD8+ T cells in alopecia areata. Whole-study results and caveats: TCRs were shared less clearly across patients than in mice, possibly for HLA-related reasons. Normal scalp had lower clonality than lesional scalp, with alopecia totalis/universalis lesions showing this most strongly.

The chain recombines TRBV5-1 with TRBJ2-1; the D is unclear. This clonotype was obtained from a human donor with alopecia areata. Here the sequenced sample was CD4+ T cells sorted from blood, taken at week 0. The CDR3 sequence: CASSAGPAYNEQFF. CDR3 sequence (DNA): TGCGCCAGCAGCGCCGGGCCGGCCTACAATGAGCAGTTCTTC. The full variable domain, in which reference TRBV5-1 and TRBJ2-1 provide the parts outside the CDR3, is KAGVTQTPRYLIKTRGQQVTLSCSPISGHRSVSWYQQTPGQGLQFLFEYFSETQRNKGNFPGRFSGRQFSNSRSEMNVSTLELGDSALYLCASSAGPAYNEQFFGPGTRLTVL.